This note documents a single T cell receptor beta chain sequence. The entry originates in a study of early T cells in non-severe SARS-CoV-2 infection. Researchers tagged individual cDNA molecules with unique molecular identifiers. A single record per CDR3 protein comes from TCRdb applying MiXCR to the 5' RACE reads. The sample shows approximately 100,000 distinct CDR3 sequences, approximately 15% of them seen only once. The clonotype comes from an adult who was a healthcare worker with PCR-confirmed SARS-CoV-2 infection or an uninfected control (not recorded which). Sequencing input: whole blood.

The CDR3 loop is CASRAGTGGRSEQFF. The CDR3 DNA follows: TGTGCCAGCAGAGCCGGGACAGGGGGTCGGAGTGAGCAGTTCTTC. The chain links TRBV2 to TRBJ2-1; 11 bases fit TRBD1. Germline V gene sequence: CDR1 SNHLY, CDR2 FYNNEI. The CDR3 has 15 residues. V gave up 6 bases and J gave up 9 bases; unmatched junction bases: 10.